Below are 27 T cell receptor beta chains sequenced from a single sample in a study of T cell responses to AZD1222 COVID-19 vaccine. Here immunoSEQ multiplex PCR was the method, and the copy in TCRdb shows in-frame clones only, minus some. The data hold 150,000 to 200,000 clones, with approximately 94% observed a single time. The source was peripheral blood, collected 28 days after the second AZD1222 dose. The receptors were sampled from an adult who received the AZD1222 COVID-19 vaccine.

The chain carries TRBV5-1 and TRBJ1-1, with 7 bases identical to TRBD1. With 0 bases clipped from V and 5 bases from J, the junction kept 7 bases outside the gene matches. CDR1 and CDR2 (germline): SGHRS, YFSETQ. The CDR3 has 15 amino acids. CDR3 loop: CASSLGPQGGTEAFF. In DNA form, the CDR3 reads TGCGCCAGCAGCTTGGGACCCCAGGGGGGTACTGAAGCTTTCTTT.

The genes are TRBV4-2 and TRBJ2-1; D is possibly TRBD2 (6 bases). Germline lookup yields CDR1 LGHNA and CDR2 YNFKEQ. V gave up 0 bases and J gave up 0 bases, with 9 bases separating them. The CDR3 covers 16 residues. The DNA for the CDR3 is TGTGCCAGCAGCCAAGAATCGACTAGCTCCTACAATGAGCAGTTCTTC. It specifies CASSQESTSSYNEQFF.

In the case of this clone: Other nucleotide sequences from this sample produce the same CDR3. This rearrangement joins TRBV15 to TRBJ2-7; TRBD1 aligns across 11 bases. The CDR3 sequence is 15 residues long. The V gene end was trimmed by 3 bases and the J gene end by 4 bases; junction bases not matched to a gene: 5. Looked up from germline, CDR1 is LNHNV and CDR2 is YYDKDF (reference sequence). In nucleotides, the CDR3 is TGTGCCACCAGCAGGCGAGGACAGGGGGCTTACGAGCAGTACTTC. Translating it yields CATSRRGQGAYEQYF.

This clone has only one observation. The chain combines TRBV5-1 with TRBJ2-5; 7 nucleotides line up with TRBD2. CDR3 length: 15 residues. Germline CDR1 and CDR2: SGHRS and YFSETQ. With 0 bases clipped from V and 4 bases from J, the junction kept 6 bases outside the gene matches. CDR3 DNA: TGCGCCAGCAGCTTGGGACCTGGGGAGGGAGAGACCCAGTACTTC. Its protein product is CASSLGPGEGETQYF.

The V gene is TRBV11-2, the J gene TRBJ1-3; no clear D. V lost 3 bases and J 4 bases, leaving 7 bases between the germline ends. CDR3 length: 13 residues. CDR1 and CDR2 (germline): SGHAT, FQNNGV. The CDR3, as DNA: TGTGCCAGCAGCTTGGGGTGGGGAAACACCATATATTTT. Amino acid sequence: CASSLGWGNTIYF.

The genes are TRBV5-6 and TRBJ2-4; 8 nucleotides agree with TRBD1. The CDR3 contains 17 residues. CDR1 is SGHDT and CDR2 is YYEEEE in the germline V gene. V lost 1 base, J lost 7 bases, and 13 bases stayed unmatched. The CDR3 sequence is CASSLWRDRSLRNIQYF. The CDR3 nucleotides read TGTGCCAGCAGCTTGTGGCGGGACAGGTCTTTGAGGAACATTCAGTACTTC.

The chain is built from TRBV28 and TRBJ1-5; TRBD1 is a possible D gene (5 bases). CDR1 and CDR2 (germline): MDHEN, SYDVKM. Trimming removed 5 bases at V and 7 bases at J, with 18 bases between. The CDR3 runs 15 residues. The CDR3 is CASSAQGVKDQPQHF. As DNA, the CDR3 is TGTGCCAGCAGTGCTCAGGGAGTTAAAGACCAGCCCCAGCATTTT.

The chain carries TRBV11-2 and TRBJ2-1; D gene uncertain. V was clipped by 6 bases and J by 6 bases, with 9 bases between them. This CDR3 comprises 12 residues. Germline V lookup: CDR1 SGHAT, CDR2 FQNNGV. The CDR3 nucleotides read TGTGCCAGCAGATTCCTCGGCAATGAGCAGTTCTTC. Its translation is CASRFLGNEQFF.

The DNA of the CDR3 is TGTGCCAGTAGTCCACAAAGGGCCTCTGGGGAGCTGTTTTTT. This sequence encodes CASSPQRASGELFF. The V call is TRBV19, the J call TRBJ2-2; D gene unclear. The ends were cut back, 5 bases at V and 8 bases at J, with 15 bases in the middle. Germline CDR1 and CDR2: LNHDA and SQIVND (reference sequence). The CDR3 is 14 residues long.

The chain has TRBV30 and TRBJ2-5; a weak D match, TRBD2 (5 bases). Trimming removed 5 bases at V and 4 bases at J, with 11 bases between. This CDR3 spans 12 amino acids. Germline V gene data show CDR1 as GTSNPN and CDR2 as SVGIG (reference sequence). The CDR3 sequence: CAWAPGSETQYF. The CDR3 DNA reads TGTGCCTGGGCCCCGGGGTCAGAGACCCAGTACTTC.

The chain carries TRBV5-4 and TRBJ1-6; D call uncertain. The CDR3 extends over 15 amino acids. Germline V gene lookup returns CDR1 SGHNT and CDR2 YYREEE (reference sequence). Trimming left V 0 bases short and J 8 bases short, with 12 bases between. CDR3 protein: CASSLGGRVDSPLHF. CDR3 DNA: TGTGCCAGCAGCTTGGGGGGAAGGGTGGATTCACCCCTCCACTTT.

The J gene is TRBJ2-1, the V gene TRBV14; D remains ambiguous. This CDR3 comprises 13 residues. Germline loops: CDR1 SGHDN, CDR2 FVKESK. V lost 3 bases to trimming and J lost 9 bases, with 12 bases between them. The DNA of the CDR3 is TGTGCCAGCAGCCATGTCCGTTCGACTGAGCAGTTCTTC. Residues: CASSHVRSTEQFF.

J is TRBJ1-5 and V is TRBV28; D remains unclear. The germline CDR1 and CDR2 sequences are MDHEN and SYDVKM. The CDR3 runs to 14 residues. Trimming took 4 bases from V and 6 from J, leaving 13 bases between them. The CDR3 DNA is TGTGCCAGCAGTTCCAACCTCATAAGTCAGCCCCAGCATTTT. Its protein product is CASSSNLISQPQHF.

The chain combines TRBV28 with TRBJ1-5; TRBD1 might be the D (5 bases). Trimming took 2 bases from V and 1 from J, leaving 6 bases between them. The CDR3 runs to 14 residues. Per the germline V gene, CDR1 is MDHEN and CDR2 is SYDVKM. DNA for the CDR3: TGTGCCAGCAGTTTAGCAGGGAGCAATCAGCCCCAGCATTTT. Its translation is CASSLAGSNQPQHF.

The chain combines TRBV15 with TRBJ1-4; the D is unclear. V lost 8 bases and J 8 bases, leaving 21 bases between the germline ends. Germline CDR1 and CDR2: LNHNV and YYDKDF (reference sequence). The CDR3 is 15 residues long. The CDR3 here is CATSTEVPGWEKLFF. The CDR3 DNA reads as TGTGCCACCTCCACCGAAGTGCCTGGATGGGAAAAACTGTTTTTT. The full variable domain, completed using reference TRBV15 and TRBJ1-4, is DAMVIQNPRYQVTQFGKPVTLSCSQTLNHNVMYWYQQKSSQAPKLLFHYYDKDFNNEADTPDNFQSRRPNTSFCFLDIRSPGLGDTAMYLCATSTEVPGWEKLFFGSGTQLSVL.

V is TRBV4-1 and J is TRBJ2-3, with D possibly being TRBD2 (5 bases). The CDR3 sequence is 16 residues long. Germline CDR1 reads MGHRA; CDR2 reads YSYEKL. Trimming stripped 3 bases from V and 1 base from J, with 14 bases between. CDR3 sequence: CASSQIGERRTDTQYF. Here the CDR3 DNA reads TGCGCCAGCAGCCAGATTGGGGAGCGGCGCACAGATACGCAGTATTTT.

This clone was picked up one time. V is TRBV19 and J is TRBJ2-7; no firm D call. V was trimmed by 6 bases and J by 0 bases, leaving 9 bases between them. The CDR3 spans 13 residues. Germline CDR1 LNHDA, CDR2 SQIVND (reference sequence). This chain's CDR3 is CASRETTSYEQYF. In nucleotides, the CDR3 is TGTGCCAGTAGGGAGACCACCTCCTACGAGCAGTACTTC.

There are a few counts of this clone. The chain joins TRBV28 to TRBJ2-1; 11 bases agree with TRBD2. J was trimmed by 10 bases and V by 5 bases; bases with no gene match: 7. Germline V CDR1 and CDR2: MDHEN, SYDVKM. This CDR3 has 14 residues. The CDR3 here is CASSTPGLAAEQFF. DNA for the CDR3: TGTGCCAGCAGTACTCCGGGACTAGCGGCGGAGCAGTTCTTC.

The DNA for the CDR3 is TGCGCCAGCAGCCTCCGTGAACCGCATGAGCAGTTCTTC. Translating it yields CASSLREPHEQFF. V usage is TRBV4-1 and J usage is TRBJ2-1; D is uncertain. Germline assignment: CDR1 MGHRA and CDR2 YSYEKL. The CDR3 runs 13 residues. V lost 4 bases to trimming and J lost 8 bases, with 12 bases between them.

This sequence joins TRBV10-3 and TRBJ2-7, with a possible D match to TRBD2 (6 bases). The CDR3 contains 16 residues. In germline, CDR1 is ENHRY, CDR2 SYGVKD. V lost 3 bases and J 3 bases, leaving 18 bases between the germline ends. CDR3 sequence reads: CAISDLGGRTVYEQYF. The CDR3 region has the DNA TGTGCCATCAGTGATTTGGGAGGTCGTACCGTCTACGAGCAGTACTTC.

CDR3 nucleotides: TGTGCCAGCAGCGCGCGGACAGGGGGCTCCTATAATTCACCCCTCCACTTT. It codes for CASSARTGGSYNSPLHF. The chain employs TRBV3-1 (or the pseudogene TRBV3-2) and TRBJ1-6; 10 bases match TRBD1. Looked up from germline, CDR1 is LGHDT and CDR2 is YNNKEL (reference sequence). V lost 5 bases and J lost 0; bases outside the gene matches: 4. The CDR3 consists of 17 residues.

The V gene is TRBV11-2, the J gene TRBJ2-7, with 9 bases fitting TRBD1. The ends lost 3 bases at V and 6 bases at J; junction bases unmatched: 3. The CDR3 length is 13 residues. Germline CDR1 and CDR2: SGHAT and FQNNGV. The CDR3 loop reads CASSFPDRGEQYF. The CDR3 DNA is TGTGCCAGCAGCTTTCCGGACAGGGGCGAGCAGTACTTC.

The chain uses TRBV10-3 and TRBJ1-3, with D tentatively TRBD1 (6 bases). The germline gives CDR1 ENHRY, CDR2 SYGVKD. CDR3 length: 14 residues. Deletions cut 6 bases from V and 4 bases from J, with 13 bases between. CDR3 sequence reads: CAISAQGLGNTIYF. CDR3 sequence (DNA): TGTGCCATCAGCGCACAGGGTTTAGGAAACACCATATATTTT.

The chain has TRBV29-1 and TRBJ2-1; 7 nucleotides agree with TRBD2. Germline V CDR1 and CDR2: SQVTM, ANQGSEA. The CDR3 has 12 amino acids. J gave up 3 bases and V 7 bases, and 3 bases lay outside the gene matches. DNA for the CDR3: TGCAGCGGTGCTAGCGGCTACAATGAGCAGTTCTTC. Its translation is CSGASGYNEQFF.

The count of this clone is one. The chain uses TRBV5-4 and TRBJ2-1, with no clear D. CDR3 size: 13 residues. Germline V gene lookup returns CDR1 SGHNT and CDR2 YYREEE (reference sequence). V lost 4 bases and J 5 bases, leaving 10 bases between the germline ends. DNA for the CDR3: TGTGCCAGCAGCCCCGGACCACACAATGAGCAGTTCTTC. Translation gives CASSPGPHNEQFF. Supplemented by reference TRBV5-4 and TRBJ2-1, the full variable domain reads ETGVTQSPTHLIKTRGQQVTLRCSSQSGHNTVSWYQQALGQGPQFIFQYYREEENGRGNFPPRFSGLQFPNYSSELNVNALELDDSALYLCASSPGPHNEQFFGPGTRLTVL.

The genes are TRBV9 and TRBJ1-2; D is unresolved. Looked up from germline, CDR1 is SGDLS and CDR2 is YYNGEE. The CDR3 covers 12 residues. Trimming took off 4 bases at V and 10 bases at J, with 14 bases between the two ends. The CDR3 DNA follows: TGTGCCAGCAGCTCAAGCGCGGCAACCTACACCTTC. This sequence encodes CASSSSAATYTF.

V usage is TRBV11-2 and J usage is TRBJ2-1, with TRBD2 as a possible D gene (5 bases). In germline, CDR1 is SGHAT, CDR2 FQNNGV. This CDR3 has 15 residues. V was clipped by 4 bases and J by 9 bases, with 19 bases between them. DNA for the CDR3: TGTGCCAGCAGCTCAATAGTGGCTAGCTGGGGTGAGCAGTTCTTC. Its translation: CASSSIVASWGEQFF.